Each of the 5 T cell receptor beta chains below was sequenced from the same sample in a study of T cells after yellow fever vaccination. TCRdb itself ran the 5' RACE reads through MiXCR, one entry per CDR3 protein. The sample lists around 610,000 distinct CDR3 sequences, roughly 13% seen once, with around an eighth in the top ten. The sample consisted of PBMCs, taken on the day of the yellow fever booster vaccination. These TCRs come from a man between 25 and 39 years old who received the YFV17D yellow fever vaccine.

This clonotype turned up a few times. The chain has TRBV6-5 and TRBJ2-1; D is undetermined. This CDR3 spans 13 amino acids. In germline, CDR1 is MNHEY, CDR2 SVGAGI. With 2 bases removed from V and 13 bases from J, the gap between germline ends came to 15 bases. The CDR3 sequence: CASSYGGKALQFF. The CDR3 nucleotides are TGTGCCAGCAGTTACGGTGGAAAGGCCCTCCAGTTCTTC.

The genes are TRBV11-2 and TRBJ2-3; TRBD1 or TRBD2 may be the D gene (5 bases each). This CDR3 has 17 amino acids. The V gene lost 5 bases and the J gene lost 1 base, with 19 bases spanning the gap. CDR1 and CDR2 from the germline V gene are SGHAT and FQNNGV. As DNA, the CDR3 is TGTGCCAGCAGCCCCCTCCTGGAAAGGGACCGCACAGATACGCAGTATTTT. Translated, it gives CASSPLLERDRTDTQYF.

The chain uses TRBV20-1 and TRBJ2-2; 7 bases line up with TRBD2. The germline gives CDR1 DFQATT, CDR2 SNEGSKA (reference sequence). Germline trimming cut 5 bases from V and 4 bases from J; bases unmatched to any gene: 13. CDR3 length: 16 amino acids. CDR3 sequence: CSAEPPGAGRTGELFF. The CDR3 DNA is TGCAGTGCTGAACCACCAGGAGCGGGGCGCACCGGGGAGCTGTTTTTT.

CDR3 bases: TGTGCTAGTGGGCCTCCTGACAATGAGCAGTTCTTC. Encoded protein: CASGPPDNEQFF. The chain employs TRBV12-5 and TRBJ2-1; D remains unclear. The ends were cut back, 6 bases at V and 5 bases at J, with 8 bases in the middle. The CDR3 covers 12 residues. Per the germline V gene, CDR1 is LGHNT and CDR2 is FRNRAP.

The chain has TRBV20-1 and TRBJ2-1; 8 nucleotides line up with TRBD2. CDR1 is DFQATT and CDR2 is SNEGSKA in the germline V gene (reference sequence). The CDR3 contains 12 residues. The CDR3 spells CRISGGYNEQFF. As DNA, the CDR3 is TGCAGAATCAGCGGGGGCTACAATGAGCAGTTCTTC.